This T cell receptor beta chain was sequenced during a study of Graves' ophthalmopathy and Graves' hyperthyroidism. Orbital computed tomography and thyroid ultrasound, along with TRAb, serum thyroxine and clinical symptoms, underpinned diagnosis. The starting material, approximately 9.7 ml of fresh peripheral blood, provided the PBMCs. RNA served as the template for amplifying TCR beta CDR3 regions. First-round RT-PCR with HTBI primers preceded a second-round multiplex PCR. Using its own MiXCR run on the multiplex PCR reads, TCRdb lists one record per CDR3 protein. The sample has over 40,000 distinct CDR3 sequences, under 55% seen once. V lost 0 bases and J 5 bases, leaving 11 bases between the germline ends. This CDR3 contains 15 residues. CDR1 is ENHRY and CDR2 is SYGVKD in the germline V gene.

This clonotype was sampled from an adult man with Graves' ophthalmopathy. Sequences were obtained from peripheral blood. This chain links TRBV10-3 with TRBJ1-5; the D gene is possibly TRBD1 (5 bases). CDR3 DNA: TGTGCCATCAGTGAGTCCGGAGGAGGGGATCAGCCCCAGCATTTT. Translating it yields CAISESGGGDQPQHF.